What follows are 20 T cell receptor beta chains derived from one specimen sequenced in a study of patients and donors after allogeneic stem cell transplantation. From the RT-PCR reads, TCRdb called clonotypes with MiXCR, one entry per CDR3 protein. The profile covers about 160,000 distinct CDR3 sequences, with 24% appearing a single time and approximately 26% taken by the ten largest. The sample consisted of blood, either unsorted or a sorted T cell fraction (not recorded which). These receptors were taken from a human donor who was either an allogeneic HSCT recipient or a stem cell or donor lymphocyte infusion donor (not recorded which). It is not recorded whose cells these are; they may come from a transplant donor.

The rearrangement uses TRBV7-2 and TRBJ1-1; D not resolved. V was cut by 7 bases and J by 3 bases, with 21 bases left in between. The CDR3 contains 16 residues. Germline CDR1 is SGHTA and CDR2 is FQGNSA. This CDR3 reads CASTNTWEGWDTEAFF. CDR3 nucleotides: TGTGCCAGCACCAATACATGGGAGGGATGGGACACTGAAGCTTTCTTT.

This clonotype was observed at least ten times. The chain links TRBV27 to TRBJ1-4; tentatively, D is TRBD1 (5 bases). This CDR3 region has 14 residues. Germline CDR1 reads MNHEY; CDR2 reads SMNVEV (reference sequence). Trimming shortened V by 2 bases and J by 5 bases, and 9 bases separated the two germline ends. The CDR3 DNA sequence: TGTGCCAGCAGTTTAGGGACCTGGAATGAAAAACTGTTTTTT. Encoded protein: CASSLGTWNEKLFF.

The genes are TRBV20-1 and TRBJ2-1; tentative D call: TRBD2 (6 bases). CDR1 is DFQATT, CDR2 SNEGSKA, per germline (reference sequence). The CDR3 loop spans 14 amino acids. Trimming took off 1 base at V and 4 bases at J, with 11 bases between the two ends. The CDR3 reads CSARGTTIYNEQFF. Written as DNA, the CDR3 is TGCAGTGCTAGAGGGACTACCATTTACAATGAGCAGTTCTTC.

This sequence joins TRBV6-6 and TRBJ2-5, with D uncertain. Germline lookup yields CDR1 MNHNY and CDR2 SVGAGI (reference sequence). The CDR3 covers 16 residues. The V end was cut by 7 bases, the J end by 3 bases, with 21 bases between. CDR3 bases: TGTGCCAGCATTGCCTTGTGGGCAGCCCAAAAAGAGACCCAGTACTTC. Protein: CASIALWAAQKETQYF.

This clonotype was recorded once. The CDR3, as DNA: TGTGCCAGCAGTCCCCGTGGTAGTGGGACAGCCGAGGATACGCAGTATTTT. It translates to CASSPRGSGTAEDTQYF. The rearrangement links TRBV6-2 or TRBV6-3 to TRBJ2-3; TRBD1 matches at 7 bases. The CDR3 runs to 17 residues. The J segment lost 6 bases and the V segment lost 5 bases, leaving 17 bases of the junction unmatched. Germline-derived CDR1 and CDR2 are MNHEY and SVGEGT.

This clonotype showed up just a few times. This chain links TRBV12-3 or TRBV12-4 with TRBJ2-7; D is unclear. The CDR3 runs to 12 residues. V lost 5 bases and J lost 3, with 8 bases in between. The CDR3 sequence is CASSLASYEQYF. CDR3 in DNA: TGTGCCAGCAGTCTCGCTAGCTACGAGCAGTACTTC.

This clonotype was counted a few times. The rearrangement uses TRBV29-1 and TRBJ2-4; D not certain. V was trimmed by 4 bases and J by 0 bases, leaving 16 bases between them. The germline V gene has CDR1 SQVTM and CDR2 ANQGSEA. CDR3 length: 16 residues. The CDR3, as DNA: TGCAGCGTTGTGTGGGTGGCATCCCTAGCCAAAAACATTCAGTACTTC. Translation: CSVVWVASLAKNIQYF. Full variable domain (outside the CDR3, taken from reference TRBV29-1 and TRBJ2-4): SAVISQKPSRDICQRGTSLTIQCQVDSQVTMMFWYRQQPGQSLTLIATANQGSEATYESGFVIDKFPISRPNLTFSTLTVSNMSPEDSSIYLCSVVWVASLAKNIQYFGAGTRLSVL.

This clonotype was detected ten times or more. The rearrangement uses TRBV9 and TRBJ1-6; TRBD1 agrees at 7 bases. The trim removed 3 bases at V and 6 bases at J, leaving 3 bases unmatched. This CDR3 is 14 amino acids long. CDR1 and CDR2 (germline): SGDLS, YYNGEE. CDR3 amino acids: CASSGQGSNSPLHF. The CDR3 DNA reads TGTGCCAGCAGCGGACAGGGTTCTAATTCACCCCTCCACTTT. Drawing the rest from reference TRBV9 and TRBJ1-6, the complete variable domain is DSGVTQTPKHLITATGQRVTLRCSPRSGDLSVYWYQQSLDQGLQFLIQYYNGEERAKGNILERFSAQQFPDLHSELNLSSLELGDSALYFCASSGQGSNSPLHFGNGTRLTVT.

In its sample, this clonotype was seen a few times. The chain is built from TRBV27 and TRBJ2-7; either TRBD1 or TRBD2 may supply D (5 bases each). Trimming stripped 2 bases from V and 4 bases from J, with 12 bases between. The CDR3 sequence is 14 residues long. Germline CDR1 is MNHEY and CDR2 is SMNVEV (reference sequence). The CDR3 bases are TGTGCCAGCAGTTTACAGGGAGTAAGGTACGAGCAGTACTTC. Amino acids: CASSLQGVRYEQYF.

The gene calls are TRBV29-1 and TRBJ2-7; maybe TRBD1 (7 bases). The V gene's germline CDR1 is SQVTM and CDR2 ANQGSEA. Between the trimmed V and J ends, which lost 1 base and 5 bases, there was a span of 12 bases. CDR3 size: 13 residues. CDR3 in amino acids: CSVEVGRGDEQYF. The CDR3 DNA sequence: TGCAGCGTTGAAGTAGGCAGGGGGGACGAGCAGTACTTC.

This clonotype has a handful of counts. The chain uses TRBV2 and TRBJ2-7; D is perhaps TRBD2 (5 bases). The V gene lost 2 bases and the J gene lost 12 bases, with 11 bases spanning the gap. Germline values: CDR1 SNHLY, CDR2 FYNNEI. This CDR3 has 11 amino acids. The CDR3 loop reads CASSELAGPYF. CDR3 DNA sequence: TGTGCCAGCAGTGAACTGGCGGGCCCGTACTTC.

J is TRBJ2-5 and V is TRBV7-2; TRBD2 might be the D (7 bases). Germline V CDR1 and CDR2: SGHTA, FQGNSA. This CDR3 region has 15 residues. Trimming took 4 bases from V and 4 from J, leaving 16 bases between them. CDR3 nucleotide sequence: TGTGCCAGCAGCTCAGGGGAGGGAGTACTAGAGACCCAGTACTTC. Translation gives CASSSGEGVLETQYF. The full variable domain, rest sourced from reference TRBV7-2 and TRBJ2-5, is GAGVSQSPSNKVTEKGKDVELRCDPISGHTALYWYRQSLGQGLEFLIYFQGNSAPDKSGLPSDRFSAERTGGSVSTLTIQRTQQEDSAVYLCASSSGEGVLETQYFGPGTRLLVL.

The J gene is TRBJ2-2, the V gene TRBV24-1; 11 bases match TRBD2. V was pared by 0 bases and J by 6 bases, with 5 bases of the junction left unmatched. The CDR3 is made up of 17 amino acids. Germline V lookup: CDR1 KGHDR, CDR2 SFDVKD. The CDR3, as DNA: TGTGCCACCAGTGATTTGGTAACTAGCGGGAGTTCCGGGGAGCTGTTTTTT. Translated: CATSDLVTSGSSGELFF.

This clonotype has at least ten counts. This chain uses TRBV12-3 or TRBV12-4 with TRBJ2-3, with D hard to call. The CDR3 is 12 residues long. Trimming pared 3 bases from V and 6 bases from J, leaving 7 bases between. The CDR3 nucleotides read TGTGCCAGCAGTTTTGGTGGGGATACGCAGTATTTT. This encodes CASSFGGDTQYF.

This clonotype was recorded at least ten times. The chain employs TRBV12-3 or TRBV12-4 and TRBJ1-1; 8 bases are shared with TRBD1. CDR3 length equals 14 residues. J was trimmed by 4 bases and V by 6 bases; bases with no gene match: 7. The CDR3 DNA is TGTGCCAGCAGACCCCGGGACAGGCCCACTGAAGCTTTCTTT. It translates to CASRPRDRPTEAFF.

The chain uses TRBV28 and TRBJ2-7; D uncertain. The CDR3 is 12 residues long. CDR1 is MDHEN, CDR2 SYDVKM, per germline. Between the trimmed V and J ends, which lost 3 bases and 4 bases, there was a span of 7 bases. CDR3 sequence reads: CASSFLRYEQYF. The CDR3 DNA is TGTGCCAGCAGTTTCCTGAGGTACGAGCAGTACTTC.

This chain joins TRBV27 and TRBJ2-3; 7 nucleotides match TRBD2. This CDR3 has 14 amino acids. Germline CDR1 reads MNHEY; CDR2 reads SMNVEV (reference sequence). J was trimmed by 9 bases and V by 5 bases; bases with no gene match: 11. CDR3 coding DNA: TGTGCCAGCAGTGCTAGCGGCCACATTGGGACGCAGTATTTT. Translated, it gives CASSASGHIGTQYF.

This clonotype was recorded a few times. The rearrangement joins TRBV5-1 to TRBJ1-1, with D tentatively TRBD1 (6 bases). This CDR3 comprises 15 residues. Trimming took 0 bases from V and 1 from J, leaving 10 bases between them. Germline CDR1 is SGHRS and CDR2 is YFSETQ. The CDR3: CASSLVTGWNTEAFF. CDR3 in DNA: TGCGCCAGCAGCTTGGTAACAGGGTGGAACACTGAAGCTTTCTTT.

The chain uses TRBV6-4 and TRBJ2-6; D unresolved. The CDR3 loop spans 14 amino acids. CDR1 is MRHNA and CDR2 is SNTAGT in the germline V gene. The V end was cut by 4 bases, the J end by 0 bases, with 4 bases between. CDR3 residues: CASSADSGANVLTF. The CDR3 region has the DNA TGTGCCAGCAGTGCCGACTCTGGGGCCAACGTCCTGACTTTC.

This sequence joins TRBV20-1 and TRBJ2-2; D is unresolved. V gave up 1 base and J gave up 2 bases, with 8 bases separating them. Germline V gene data show CDR1 as DFQATT and CDR2 as SNEGSKA (reference sequence). The CDR3 covers 14 residues. CDR3 DNA sequence: TGCAGTGCTAGAGGGACGGAAAACACCGGGGAGCTGTTTTTT. Translated, it gives CSARGTENTGELFF.